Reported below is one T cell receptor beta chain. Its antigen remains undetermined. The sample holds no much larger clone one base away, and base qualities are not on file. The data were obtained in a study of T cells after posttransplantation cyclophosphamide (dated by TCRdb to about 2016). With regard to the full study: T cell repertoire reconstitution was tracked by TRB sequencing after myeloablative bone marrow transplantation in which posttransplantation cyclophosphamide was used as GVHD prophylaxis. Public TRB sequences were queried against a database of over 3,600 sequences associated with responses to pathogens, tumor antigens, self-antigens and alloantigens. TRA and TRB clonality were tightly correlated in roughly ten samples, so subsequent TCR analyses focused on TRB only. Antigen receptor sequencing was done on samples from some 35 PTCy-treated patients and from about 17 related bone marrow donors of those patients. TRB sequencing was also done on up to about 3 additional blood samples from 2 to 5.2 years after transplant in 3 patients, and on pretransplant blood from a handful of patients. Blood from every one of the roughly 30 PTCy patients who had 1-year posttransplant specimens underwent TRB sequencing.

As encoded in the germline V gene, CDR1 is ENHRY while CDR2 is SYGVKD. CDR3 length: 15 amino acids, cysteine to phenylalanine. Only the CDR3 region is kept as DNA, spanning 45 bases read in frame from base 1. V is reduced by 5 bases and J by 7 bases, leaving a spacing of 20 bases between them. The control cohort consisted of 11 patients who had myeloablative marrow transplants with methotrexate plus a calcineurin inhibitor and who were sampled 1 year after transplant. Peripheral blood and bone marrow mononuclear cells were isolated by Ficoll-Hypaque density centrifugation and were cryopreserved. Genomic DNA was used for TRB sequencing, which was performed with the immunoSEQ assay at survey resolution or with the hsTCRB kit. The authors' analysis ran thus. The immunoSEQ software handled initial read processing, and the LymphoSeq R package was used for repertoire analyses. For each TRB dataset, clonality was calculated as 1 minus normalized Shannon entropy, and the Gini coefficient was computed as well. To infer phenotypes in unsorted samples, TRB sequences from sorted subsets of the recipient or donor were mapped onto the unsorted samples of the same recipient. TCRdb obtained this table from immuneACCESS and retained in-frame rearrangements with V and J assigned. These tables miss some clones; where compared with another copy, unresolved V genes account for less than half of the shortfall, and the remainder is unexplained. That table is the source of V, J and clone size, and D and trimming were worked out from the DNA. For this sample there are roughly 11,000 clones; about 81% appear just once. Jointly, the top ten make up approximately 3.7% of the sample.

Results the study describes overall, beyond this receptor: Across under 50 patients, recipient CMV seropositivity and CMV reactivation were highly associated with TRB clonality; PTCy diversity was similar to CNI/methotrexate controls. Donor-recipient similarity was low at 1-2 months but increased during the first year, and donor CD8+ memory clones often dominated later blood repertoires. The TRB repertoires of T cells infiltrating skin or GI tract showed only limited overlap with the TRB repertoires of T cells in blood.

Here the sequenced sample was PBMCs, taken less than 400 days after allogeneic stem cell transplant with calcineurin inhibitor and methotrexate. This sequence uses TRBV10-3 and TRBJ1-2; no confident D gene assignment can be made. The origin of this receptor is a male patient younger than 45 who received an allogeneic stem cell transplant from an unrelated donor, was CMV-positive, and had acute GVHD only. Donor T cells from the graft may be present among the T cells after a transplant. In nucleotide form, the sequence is TGTGCCATCAGTCGGCCAGGCCCAAACTTAGGTGGCTACACCTTC. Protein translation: CAISRPGPNLGGYTF.